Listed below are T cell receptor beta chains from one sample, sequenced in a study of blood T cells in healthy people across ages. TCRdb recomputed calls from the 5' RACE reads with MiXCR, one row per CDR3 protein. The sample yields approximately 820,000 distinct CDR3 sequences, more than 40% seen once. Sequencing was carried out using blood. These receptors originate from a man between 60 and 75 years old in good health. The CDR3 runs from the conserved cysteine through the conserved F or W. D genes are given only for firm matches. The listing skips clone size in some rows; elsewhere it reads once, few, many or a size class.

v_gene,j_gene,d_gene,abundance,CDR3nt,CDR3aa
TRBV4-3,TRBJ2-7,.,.,TGCGCCAGCAGCCAAGATTTAGGCCCCGAGGCCCAGTACTTC,CASSQDLGPEAQYF
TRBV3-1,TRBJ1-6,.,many,TGTGCCAGCAGCCAAGTTAGTTTTACGAGCTCCTATAATTCACCCCTCCACTTT,CASSQVSFTSSYNSPLHF
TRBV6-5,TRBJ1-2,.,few,TGTGCCAGCAGGCCTAGGGACATTTATGGCTACACCTTC,CASRPRDIYGYTF
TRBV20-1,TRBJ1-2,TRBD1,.,TGCAGTGCTAGACAGGGGGCGCAGGGCTACACCTTC,CSARQGAQGYTF
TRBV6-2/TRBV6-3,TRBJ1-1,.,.,TGTGCCAGCAGTTACGCGAAAGGGCGCACTGAAGCTTTCTTT,CASSYAKGRTEAFF
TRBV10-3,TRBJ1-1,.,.,TGTGCCATCAGATCGGGTCTGGGCACTGAAGCTTTCTTT,CAIRSGLGTEAFF
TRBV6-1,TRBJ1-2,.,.,TGTGCCAGCAGTGAAGAATGGGGGCTCGGTGGCTACACCTTC,CASSEEWGLGGYTF
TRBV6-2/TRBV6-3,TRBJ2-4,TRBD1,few,TGTGCCAGCAGGCGACAGGGGTCCAACATTCAGTACTTC,CASRRQGSNIQYF
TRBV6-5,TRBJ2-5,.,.,TGTGCCAGCAGTTACTCGGGGAGGAATGGGGAGACCCAGTACTTC,CASSYSGRNGETQYF
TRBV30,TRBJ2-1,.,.,TGTGCCGGGAGCACCCCGGGTAATGAGCAGTTCTTC,CAGSTPGNEQFF
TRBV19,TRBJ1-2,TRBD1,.,TGTGCCAGTAGTATCGTGGGACAGGGGGGCGATGGCTACACCTTC,CASSIVGQGGDGYTF
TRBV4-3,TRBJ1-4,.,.,TGCGCCAGCAGCCAAAGCCGCACCTATCAAGAAAAACTGTTTTTT,CASSQSRTYQEKLFF
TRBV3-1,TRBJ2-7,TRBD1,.,TGTGCCAGCAGCCCAGGACAGGTTGGATCCACCTACGAGCAGTACTTC,CASSPGQVGSTYEQYF
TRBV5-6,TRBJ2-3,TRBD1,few,TGTGCCAGCAGCTTGGAAACGACAGGGTTCGGAGATACGCAGTATTTT,CASSLETTGFGDTQYF
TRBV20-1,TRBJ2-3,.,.,TGCAGTGCTCCACGGCGGGATACGCAGTATTTT,CSAPRRDTQYF
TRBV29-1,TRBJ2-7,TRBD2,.,TGCAGCGCCTTAGCGGGGGTCTCCTACGAGCAGTACTTC,CSALAGVSYEQYF
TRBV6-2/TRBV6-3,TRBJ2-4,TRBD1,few,TGTGCCAGCAGTTACGCGACAGGGTGGGCGATGAACATTCAGTACTTC,CASSYATGWAMNIQYF
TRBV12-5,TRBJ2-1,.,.,TGTGCTAGTGGTTTGGTACGGTATTATCCCAAGTCCCTCAATGAGCAGTTCTTC,CASGLVRYYPKSLNEQFF
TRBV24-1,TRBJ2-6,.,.,TGTGCCACCAGCGTCGAATATAGACCAAGCTCTGGGGCCAACGTCCTGACTTTC,CATSVEYRPSSGANVLTF
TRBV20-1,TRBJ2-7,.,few,TGCAGTGCTAGGTTGAGGCAAGCCTACGAGCAGTACTTC,CSARLRQAYEQYF
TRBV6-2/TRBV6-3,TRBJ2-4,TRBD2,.,TGTGCCAGCGGTCTAGCGGGGGGGATTATGTATGAGCAGTACTTC,CASGLAGGIMYEQYF
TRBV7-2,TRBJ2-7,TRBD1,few,TGTGCCAGCAGCTCGTCGACCGGGACAGGGAGGAATGAGCAGTACTTC,CASSSSTGTGRNEQYF
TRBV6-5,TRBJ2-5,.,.,TGTGCCAGCGGGTTAGGCGTAGAGACCCAGTACTTC,CASGLGVETQYF
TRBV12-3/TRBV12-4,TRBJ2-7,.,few,TGTGCCAGCAGCCGGATGGCAGGATCCTACGAGCAGTACTTC,CASSRMAGSYEQYF
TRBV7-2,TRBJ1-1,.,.,TGTGCCAGCAGCTTTTCAGGGTTGAACACTGAAGCTTTCTTT,CASSFSGLNTEAFF
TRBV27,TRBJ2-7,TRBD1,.,TGTGCCTCCCGAGGGGGACAGGGGCGGGTCGAGCAGTACTTC,CASRGGQGRVEQYF
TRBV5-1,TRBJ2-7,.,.,TGCACCAGCACCCCGTCCCTGAGCTCCTACGAGCAGTACTTC,CTSTPSLSSYEQYF
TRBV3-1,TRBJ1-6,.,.,TGTGCCACCACCGGACTACTCGGTTCACCCCTCCACTTT,CATTGLLGSPLHF
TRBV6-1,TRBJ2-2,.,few,TGTGCCAGCAGTTCTGCCCCGAGGATACCTACCGGGGAGCTGTTTTTT,CASSSAPRIPTGELFF
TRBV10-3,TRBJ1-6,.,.,TGTGCCATCGGCGCAGGGACAAATTCACCCCTCCACTTT,CAIGAGTNSPLHF
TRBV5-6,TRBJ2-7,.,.,TGTGCCAGCAGCTTTAGAGGGCAGGTCTCCTACGAGCAGTACTTC,CASSFRGQVSYEQYF
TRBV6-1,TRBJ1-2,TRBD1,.,TGTGCCAGCAGATCCGGCCGGTTAGGGACAGGGGGCGAGTACTATGGCTACACCTTC,CASRSGRLGTGGEYYGYTF
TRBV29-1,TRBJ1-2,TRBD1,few,TGCAGCGCAGCATCGGGACAGGGGGTTTATGGCTACACCTTC,CSAASGQGVYGYTF
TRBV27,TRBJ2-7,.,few,TGTGCCAGCAGTTCAGGGACAACCACACCTAGGGAGCAGTACTTC,CASSSGTTTPREQYF
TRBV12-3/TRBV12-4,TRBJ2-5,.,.,TGTGCCAGCAGTTTTCGGACCGCATGGGAGCAGTACTTC,CASSFRTAWEQYF
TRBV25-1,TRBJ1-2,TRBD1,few,TGTGCCAGCAGTGAAGGCACAGGGGTGCAAGGCTACACCTTC,CASSEGTGVQGYTF
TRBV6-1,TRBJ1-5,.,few,TGTGCCAGCAGTAGGAGCGGCCCAGGGTATTCCAGCAATCAGCCCCAGCATTTT,CASSRSGPGYSSNQPQHF
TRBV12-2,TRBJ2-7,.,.,TGTGCAAGTCGCTCGGCCGGGACGATGGAGACCCGGTACTTC,CASRSAGTMETRYF
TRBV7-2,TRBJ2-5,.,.,TGTGCCAGCAGCTCGGGGAGGGACAGAGTTCAAGAGACCCAGTACTTC,CASSSGRDRVQETQYF
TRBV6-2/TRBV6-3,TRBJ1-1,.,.,TGTGCCAGCAGTAGCCCGGGCCGTGGGACCTTTAACACTGAAGCTTTCTTT,CASSSPGRGTFNTEAFF
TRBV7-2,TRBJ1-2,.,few,TGTGCCAGCAGCTTAGGGGGGGGCGAGGGGAATGGCTACACCTTC,CASSLGGGEGNGYTF
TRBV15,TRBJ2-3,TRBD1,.,TGTGCCTCCAGCATAGAACCCCGGGACAGGTTAACAGATACGCAGTATTTT,CASSIEPRDRLTDTQYF
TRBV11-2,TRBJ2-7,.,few,TGTGCCAGCAGCCCCCCGACGGTCCCCTACGAGCAGTACTTC,CASSPPTVPYEQYF
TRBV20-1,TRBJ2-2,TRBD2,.,TGCAGTGCTCTCCCCTCGGGACTAGCGGGGGCCTGGGACACCGGGGAGCTGTTTTTT,CSALPSGLAGAWDTGELFF
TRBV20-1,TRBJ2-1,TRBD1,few,TGCAGTGCTAGAGAGGGGACAGGGGGTCATGAGCAGTTCTTC,CSAREGTGGHEQFF